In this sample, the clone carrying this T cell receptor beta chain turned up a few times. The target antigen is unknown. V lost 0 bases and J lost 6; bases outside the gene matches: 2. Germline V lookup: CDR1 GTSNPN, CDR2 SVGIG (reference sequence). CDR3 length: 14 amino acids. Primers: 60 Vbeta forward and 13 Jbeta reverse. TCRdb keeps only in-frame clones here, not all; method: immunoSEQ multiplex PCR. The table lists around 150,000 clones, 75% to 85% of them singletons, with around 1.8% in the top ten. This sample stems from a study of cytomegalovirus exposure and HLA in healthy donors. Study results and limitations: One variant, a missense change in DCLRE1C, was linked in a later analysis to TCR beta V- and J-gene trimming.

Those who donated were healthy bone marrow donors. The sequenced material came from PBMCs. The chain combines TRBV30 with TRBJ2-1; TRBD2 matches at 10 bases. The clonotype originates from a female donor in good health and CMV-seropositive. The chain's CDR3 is CAWSVSGRANEQFF. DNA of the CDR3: TGTGCCTGGAGTGTAAGCGGGAGGGCCAATGAGCAGTTCTTC.